This TCR beta chain was recorded in a study of T-cell memory formation after mild COVID-19. Study observations and caveats: Pre-infection memory showed some responding clones, and this suggested that cross-reactive memory joined. Contracting CD8+ clones were enriched in EMRA, CD4+ mainly in CM and EM. There was a balanced CD4/CD8 profile in clones contracting day 15 to 85, and later expanders leaned CD4+.

The sample holds a few counts of this clonotype. Antigen unknown. The CDR3 sequence is 16 residues long. CDR1 and CDR2 from the germline V gene are SGHKS and YYEKEE (reference sequence). Trimming took off 0 bases at V and 2 bases at J, with 14 bases between the two ends. MiXCR, run by TCRdb on the 5' RACE reads, gives a single entry per CDR3 protein. In the table there are about 560,000 distinct CDR3 sequences, roughly a fifth of which are singletons. The sample was PBMCs or a T cell subset sorted from them (not recorded which). The gene calls are TRBV5-5 and TRBJ2-5, with D possibly being TRBD1 (5 bases). The sequence derives from an adult woman who had mild COVID-19 (a few samples of this study predate the infection). Cell type and time point are not known. The CDR3 spells CASSLGVTGIQETQYF. The CDR3 bases are TGTGCCAGCAGCTTGGGGGTAACAGGCATACAAGAGACCCAGTACTTC. Full variable domain (rest looked up from reference TRBV5-5 and TRBJ2-5): DAGVTQSPTHLIKTRGQQVTLRCSPISGHKSVSWYQQVLGQGPQFIFQYYEKEERGRGNFPDRFSARQFPNYSSELNVNALLLGDSALYLCASSLGVTGIQETQYFGPGTRLLVL.